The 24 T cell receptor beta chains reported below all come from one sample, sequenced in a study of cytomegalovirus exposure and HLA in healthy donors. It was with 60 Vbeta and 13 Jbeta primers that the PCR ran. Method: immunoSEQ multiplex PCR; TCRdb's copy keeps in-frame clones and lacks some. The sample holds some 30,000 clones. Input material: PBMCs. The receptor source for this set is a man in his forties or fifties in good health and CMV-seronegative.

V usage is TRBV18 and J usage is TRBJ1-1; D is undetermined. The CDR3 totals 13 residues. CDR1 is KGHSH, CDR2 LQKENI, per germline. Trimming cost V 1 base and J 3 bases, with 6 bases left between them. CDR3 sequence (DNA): TGTGCCAGCTCACCACAGCAGGACACTGAAGCTTTCTTT. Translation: CASSPQQDTEAFF.

The CDR3 loop reads CASSLITDSHSYGYTF. CDR3 bases: TGTGCCAGCTCACTAATTACCGACAGCCACTCCTATGGCTACACCTTC. The V call is TRBV18, the J call TRBJ1-2; D possibly corresponds to TRBD1 (5 bases). V shed 4 bases and J shed 4 bases, with 19 bases lying between them. The CDR3 extends over 16 amino acids. CDR1 is KGHSH and CDR2 is LQKENI in the germline V gene.

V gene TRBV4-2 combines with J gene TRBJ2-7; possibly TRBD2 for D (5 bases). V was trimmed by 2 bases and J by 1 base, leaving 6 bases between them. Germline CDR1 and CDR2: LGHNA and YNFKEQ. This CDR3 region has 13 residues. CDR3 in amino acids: CASSQQRSYEQYF. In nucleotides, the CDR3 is TGTGCCAGCAGCCAACAGCGGTCCTACGAGCAGTACTTC.

The CDR3 reads CASSLVGETQYF. CDR3 nucleotide sequence: TGTGCCAGCAGCTTAGTCGGGGAGACCCAGTACTTC. The chain recombines TRBV7-2 with TRBJ2-5; the D is unclear. The germline V gene encodes CDR1 SGHTA and CDR2 FQGNSA. Trimming cost V 1 base and J 5 bases, with 5 bases left between them. The CDR3 length is 12 residues.

CDR3 residues: CSVGRGVQETQYF. The DNA for the CDR3 is TGCAGCGTCGGGCGCGGGGTTCAAGAGACCCAGTACTTC. The chain has TRBV29-1 and TRBJ2-5, with D possibly being TRBD2 (6 bases). This CDR3 region has 13 residues. Germline CDR1 reads SQVTM; CDR2 reads ANQGSEA. The V end was cut by 6 bases, the J end by 2 bases, with 13 bases between.

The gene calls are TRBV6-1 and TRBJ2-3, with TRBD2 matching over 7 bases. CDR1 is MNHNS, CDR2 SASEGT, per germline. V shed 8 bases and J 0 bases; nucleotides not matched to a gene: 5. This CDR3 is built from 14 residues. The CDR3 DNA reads TGTGCCAGCCACTTCGGGGGGAGCACAGATACGCAGTATTTT. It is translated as CASHFGGSTDTQYF.

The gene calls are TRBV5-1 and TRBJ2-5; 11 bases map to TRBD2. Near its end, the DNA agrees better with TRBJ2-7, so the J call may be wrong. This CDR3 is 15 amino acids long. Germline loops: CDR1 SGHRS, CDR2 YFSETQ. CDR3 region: CASSYSGRAGYEQYF. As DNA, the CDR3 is TGCGCCAGCAGCTATAGCGGGAGGGCCGGCTACGAGCAGTACTTC.

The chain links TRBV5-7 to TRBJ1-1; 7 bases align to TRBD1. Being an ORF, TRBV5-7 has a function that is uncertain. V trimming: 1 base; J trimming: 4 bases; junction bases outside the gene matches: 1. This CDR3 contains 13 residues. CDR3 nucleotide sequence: TGTGCCAGCAGCTTGAGGGGGCTCACTGAAGCTTTCTTT. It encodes CASSLRGLTEAFF.

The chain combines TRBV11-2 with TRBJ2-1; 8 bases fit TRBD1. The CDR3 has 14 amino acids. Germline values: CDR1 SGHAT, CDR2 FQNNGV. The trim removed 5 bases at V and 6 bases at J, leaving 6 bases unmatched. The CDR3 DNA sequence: TGTGCCAGCAGCCCGAGGACAGGGCGCAATGAGCAGTTCTTC. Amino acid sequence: CASSPRTGRNEQFF.

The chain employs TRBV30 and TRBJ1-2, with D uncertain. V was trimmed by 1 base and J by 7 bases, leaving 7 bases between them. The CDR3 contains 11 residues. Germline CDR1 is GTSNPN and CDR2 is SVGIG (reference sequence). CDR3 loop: CAWSEGGGYTF. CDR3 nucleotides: TGTGCCTGGAGTGAGGGAGGTGGCTACACCTTC.

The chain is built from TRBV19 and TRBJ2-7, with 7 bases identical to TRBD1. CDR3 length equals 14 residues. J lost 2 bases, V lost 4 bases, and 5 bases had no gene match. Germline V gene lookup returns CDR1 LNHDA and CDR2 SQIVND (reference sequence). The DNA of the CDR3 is TGTGCCAGTAGTAGGGGACAGTCTGCCTACGAGCAGTACTTC. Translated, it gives CASSRGQSAYEQYF.

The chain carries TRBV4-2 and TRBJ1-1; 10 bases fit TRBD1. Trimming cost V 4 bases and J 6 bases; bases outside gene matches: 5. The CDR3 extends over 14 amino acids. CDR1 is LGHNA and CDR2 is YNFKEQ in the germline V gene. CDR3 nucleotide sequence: TGTGCCAGCAGCCCGGGACAGGGGTCCCCTGAAGCTTTCTTT. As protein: CASSPGQGSPEAFF.

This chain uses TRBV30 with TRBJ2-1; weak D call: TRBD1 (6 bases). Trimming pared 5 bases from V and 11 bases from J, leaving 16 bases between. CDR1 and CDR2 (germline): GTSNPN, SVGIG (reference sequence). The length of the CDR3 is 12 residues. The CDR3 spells CAWGEQGSQQFF. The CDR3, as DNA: TGTGCCTGGGGAGAACAGGGTTCCCAGCAGTTCTTC.

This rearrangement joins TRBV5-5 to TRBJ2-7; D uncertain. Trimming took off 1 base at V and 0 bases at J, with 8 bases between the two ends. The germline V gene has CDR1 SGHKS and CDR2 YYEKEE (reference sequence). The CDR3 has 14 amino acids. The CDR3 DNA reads TGTGCCAGCAGCTTGTTCCAGAACTCCTACGAGCAGTACTTC. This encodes CASSLFQNSYEQYF.

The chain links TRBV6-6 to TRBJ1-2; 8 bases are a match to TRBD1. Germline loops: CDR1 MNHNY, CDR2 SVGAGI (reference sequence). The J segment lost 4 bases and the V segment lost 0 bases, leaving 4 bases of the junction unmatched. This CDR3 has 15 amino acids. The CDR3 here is CASSYSTGGGYGYTF. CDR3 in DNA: TGTGCCAGCAGTTACTCAACAGGGGGGGGCTATGGCTACACCTTC.

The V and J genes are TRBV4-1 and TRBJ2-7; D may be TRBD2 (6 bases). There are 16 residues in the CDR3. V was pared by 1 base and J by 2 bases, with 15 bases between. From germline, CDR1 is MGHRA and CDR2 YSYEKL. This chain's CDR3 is CASSQVVGGLAYEQYF. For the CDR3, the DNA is TGCGCCAGCAGCCAAGTCGTCGGGGGACTCGCCTACGAGCAGTACTTC.

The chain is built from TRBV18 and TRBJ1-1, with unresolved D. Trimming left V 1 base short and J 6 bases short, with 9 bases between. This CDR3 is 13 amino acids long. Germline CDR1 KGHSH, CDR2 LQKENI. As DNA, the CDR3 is TGTGCCAGCTCACCACAACAGTCTGCTGAAGCTTTCTTT. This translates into CASSPQQSAEAFF.

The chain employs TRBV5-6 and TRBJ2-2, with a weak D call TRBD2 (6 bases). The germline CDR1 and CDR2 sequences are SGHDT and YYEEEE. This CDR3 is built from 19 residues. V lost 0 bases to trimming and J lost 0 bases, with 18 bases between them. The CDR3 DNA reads TGTGCCAGCAGCTTGGGGCTGGGGGGTAGCGTGTCGAACACCGGGGAGCTGTTTTTT. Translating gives CASSLGLGGSVSNTGELFF.

CDR3 residues: CASSLGQNTEAFF. DNA for the CDR3: TGTGCCAGCAGCTTAGGACAGAACACTGAAGCTTTCTTT. The chain links TRBV7-9 to TRBJ1-1, with no clear D. The CDR3 is made up of 13 amino acids. CDR1 and CDR2 from the germline V gene are SEHNR and FQNEAQ (reference sequence). V lost 1 base and J lost 1, with 4 bases in between.

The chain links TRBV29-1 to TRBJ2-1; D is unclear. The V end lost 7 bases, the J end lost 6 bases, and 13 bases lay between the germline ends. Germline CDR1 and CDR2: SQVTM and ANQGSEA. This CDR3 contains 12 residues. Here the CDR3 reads CSGARRLNEQFF. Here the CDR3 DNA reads TGCAGCGGGGCCCGACGTCTCAATGAGCAGTTCTTC.

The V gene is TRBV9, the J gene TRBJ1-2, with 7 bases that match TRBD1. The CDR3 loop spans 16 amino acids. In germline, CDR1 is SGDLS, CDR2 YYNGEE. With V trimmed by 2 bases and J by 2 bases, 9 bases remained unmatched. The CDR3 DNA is TGTGCCAGCAGCGTGGTGGGACAGACTTCCAACTATGGCTACACCTTC. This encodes CASSVVGQTSNYGYTF.

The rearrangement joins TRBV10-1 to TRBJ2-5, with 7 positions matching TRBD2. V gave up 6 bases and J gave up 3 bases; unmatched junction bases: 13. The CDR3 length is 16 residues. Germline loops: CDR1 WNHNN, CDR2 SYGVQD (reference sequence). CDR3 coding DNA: TGCGCCAGCAGCCCCGGGACTATCCATCCGAAAGAGACCCAGTACTTC. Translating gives CASSPGTIHPKETQYF.

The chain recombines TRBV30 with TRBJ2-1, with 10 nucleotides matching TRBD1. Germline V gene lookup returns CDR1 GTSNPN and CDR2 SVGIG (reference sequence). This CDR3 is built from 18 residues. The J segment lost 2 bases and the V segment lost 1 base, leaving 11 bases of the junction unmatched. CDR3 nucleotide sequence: TGTGCCTGGAGTGGACAGGGGGCGATCTCTCAAACCTACAATGAGCAGTTCTTC. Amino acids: CAWSGQGAISQTYNEQFF.

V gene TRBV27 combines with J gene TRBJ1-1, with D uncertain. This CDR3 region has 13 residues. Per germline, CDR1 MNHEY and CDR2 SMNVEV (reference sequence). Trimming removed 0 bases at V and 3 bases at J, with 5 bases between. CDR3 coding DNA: TGTGCCAGCAGTTTATCAGAGGACACTGAAGCTTTCTTT. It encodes CASSLSEDTEAFF.